A selection of T cell receptor beta chains follows, all from one sample in a study of cytomegalovirus exposure and HLA in healthy donors. The repertoire was sequenced with immunoSEQ multiplex PCR; TCRdb's copy has only in-frame clones and lacks some. This sample's table reports roughly 77,000 clones. Sequencing was performed on PBMCs. The source of these receptors is a man aged 25-45 years in good health and CMV-seronegative. Both conserved end residues are part of each CDR3. D genes are given only for firm matches.

V: TRBV27; D: -; J: TRBJ2-5; DNA: TGTGCCAGCAGTTTAATCGGAGGAGGGACCCAGTACTTC; CDR3: CASSLIGGGTQYF
V: TRBV19; D: -; J: TRBJ1-5; DNA: TGTGCCAGTAGTATTATTTCAGGGTCTGGGCAGCCCCAGCATTTT; CDR3: CASSIISGSGQPQHF
V: TRBV5-1; D: -; J: TRBJ2-1; DNA: TGCGCCAGCAGCTTGGGACTAGGGCGGTACAATGAGCAGTTCTTC; CDR3: CASSLGLGRYNEQFF
V: TRBV19; D: -; J: TRBJ1-5; DNA: TGTGCCAGTAGTATCCGGGATAGCAATCAGCCCCAGCATTTT; CDR3: CASSIRDSNQPQHF
V: TRBV5-1; D: TRBD2; J: TRBJ2-1; DNA: TGCGCCAGCAGCTTGGGACTAGCGGGCCCTTACAATGAGCAGTTCTTC; CDR3: CASSLGLAGPYNEQFF
V: TRBV6-1; D: -; J: TRBJ1-6; DNA: TGTGCCAGCAGTGAACAGGCCGCTTCACCCCTCCACTTT; CDR3: CASSEQAASPLHF
V: TRBV11-3; D: -; J: TRBJ2-7; DNA: TGTGCCAGCAGCTCCCGAAAGAGCTCCTACGAGCAGTACTTC; CDR3: CASSSRKSSYEQYF
V: TRBV5-6; D: -; J: TRBJ1-1; DNA: TGTGCCAGCATCCTGGGGAGGGAAGCTTTCTTT; CDR3: CASILGREAFF
V: TRBV4-1; D: -; J: TRBJ1-2; DNA: TGCGCCAGCAGCCAAATTTCGACAGAAAACTATGGCTACACCTTC; CDR3: CASSQISTENYGYTF
V: TRBV5-1; D: -; J: TRBJ2-1; DNA: TGCGCCAGCAGCCCGGTCCCCCCTAGCTCCAATGAGCAGTTCTTC; CDR3: CASSPVPPSSNEQFF
V: TRBV4-3; D: -; J: TRBJ1-2; DNA: TGCGCCAGCAGCCAACGAGAGGGTGGCTACACCTTC; CDR3: CASSQREGGYTF
V: TRBV4-3; D: TRBD2; J: TRBJ2-5; DNA: TGCGCCAGCAGCCTCGGTTGGGGGGAGGGGGAGACCCAGTACTTC; CDR3: CASSLGWGEGETQYF
V: TRBV5-1; D: TRBD2; J: TRBJ2-1; DNA: TGCGCCAGCAGCCAATCTAGCGGGGTCTACAATGAGCAGTTCTTC; CDR3: CASSQSSGVYNEQFF
V: TRBV5-1; D: TRBD2; J: TRBJ2-7; DNA: TGCGCCAGCAGCTTGGTTTCTAGCGGGGGACTATACGAGCAGTACTTC; CDR3: CASSLVSSGGLYEQYF
V: TRBV7-2; D: -; J: TRBJ2-5; DNA: TGTGCCAGCAGCTTTGGTGGGAGTGAGACCCAGTACTTC; CDR3: CASSFGGSETQYF
V: TRBV5-1; D: -; J: TRBJ1-1; DNA: TGCGCCAGCAGCCTGGTTGGAGGGGTCTCCCTGAACACTGAAGCTTTCTTT; CDR3: CASSLVGGVSLNTEAFF
V: TRBV5-6; D: TRBD2; J: TRBJ2-3; DNA: TGTGCCAGCAGCTTACACCCTAGCGGTACCACAGATACGCAGTATTTT; CDR3: CASSLHPSGTTDTQYF
V: TRBV5-1; D: -; J: TRBJ1-1; DNA: TGCGCCAGCACTCTGAACACTGAAGCTTTCTTT; CDR3: CASTLNTEAFF
V: TRBV28; D: -; J: TRBJ2-1; DNA: TGTGCCAGCAGTACGATGCAGGGGAGCTCCTACAATGAGCAGTTCTTC; CDR3: CASSTMQGSSYNEQFF
V: TRBV5-1; D: -; J: TRBJ1-4; DNA: TGCGCCAGCAGCTTGGCCGTGGGGGGAGGAAATGAAAAACTGTTTTTT; CDR3: CASSLAVGGGNEKLFF
V: TRBV7-9; D: TRBD2; J: TRBJ2-1; DNA: TGTGCCAGCACTCTAGCGGGGGGGCCAGGGAATGAGCAGTTCTTC; CDR3: CASTLAGGPGNEQFF
V: TRBV19; D: TRBD1; J: TRBJ1-1; DNA: TGTGCCAGTAGTATAACAGGGGACGGCACTGAAGCTTTCTTT; CDR3: CASSITGDGTEAFF
V: TRBV6-1; D: TRBD2; J: TRBJ2-7; DNA: TGTGCCAGCAGTGCACAGACTAGCGGGGGCCCTTCCGCCTACGAGCAGTACTTC; CDR3: CASSAQTSGGPSAYEQYF
V: TRBV2; D: TRBD1; J: TRBJ1-1; DNA: TGTGCCAGCAGTGGCCTAGTTGGGACAGGGGCTGTCGGAGCTTTCTTT; CDR3: CASSGLVGTGAVGAFF
V: TRBV5-1; D: -; J: TRBJ1-4; DNA: TGCGCCAGCAGCTTGCAAGGAGGGAATGAAAAACTGTTTTTT; CDR3: CASSLQGGNEKLFF
V: TRBV5-1; D: -; J: TRBJ1-2; DNA: TGCGCCAGCAGCTTGAACGGGTTCGGCAGCGACTATGGCTACACCTTC; CDR3: CASSLNGFGSDYGYTF
V: TRBV19; D: -; J: TRBJ1-5; DNA: TGTGCCAGTAGTATACAGGGGCTGGACAATCAGCCCCAGCATTTT; CDR3: CASSIQGLDNQPQHF
V: TRBV27; D: -; J: TRBJ2-7; DNA: TGTGCCAGCCGGTCCCCCCACCAACCGGGCAGAACTCCTGGGGCCTTCTACGAGCAGTACTTC; CDR3: CASRSPHQPGRTPGAFYEQYF
V: TRBV5-1; D: -; J: TRBJ1-2; DNA: TGCGCCAGCAGCTTGGCCGGGCAGGGTGGAGGCTACACCTTC; CDR3: CASSLAGQGGGYTF
V: TRBV5-6; D: -; J: TRBJ2-5; DNA: TGTGCCAGCAGCTCTAGCGCAGAGACCCAGTACTTC; CDR3: CASSSSAETQYF
V: TRBV2; D: -; J: TRBJ1-1; DNA: TGTGCCAGCAGCGCCGCCTTTACCGGGGCTTTCTTT; CDR3: CASSAAFTGAFF
V: TRBV19; D: TRBD2; J: TRBJ2-2; DNA: TGTGCCAGTAGTATTGGGAGGGCGAACACCGGGGAGCTGTTTTTT; CDR3: CASSIGRANTGELFF
V: TRBV5-1; D: TRBD1; J: TRBJ1-1; DNA: TGCGCCAGCAGCCCGAGGGGGCTGGCTGAAGCTTTCTTT; CDR3: CASSPRGLAEAFF
V: TRBV19; D: -; J: TRBJ2-7; DNA: TGTGCCAGTAGTATAGGTCGTTTCTACGAGCAGTACTTC; CDR3: CASSIGRFYEQYF
V: TRBV9; D: -; J: TRBJ2-7; DNA: TGTGCCAGCAGCACAGGGATTGGTTGGGAGCAGTACTTC; CDR3: CASSTGIGWEQYF
V: TRBV29-1; D: TRBD2; J: TRBJ2-3; DNA: TGCAGCGTTTCAACTAGCGGGTCGACTAGCACAGATACGCAGTATTTT; CDR3: CSVSTSGSTSTDTQYF
V: TRBV27; D: -; J: TRBJ2-7; DNA: TGTGCCAGCAGTTCCCAGGGGGGTGGGGCGTACTACGAGCAGTACTTC; CDR3: CASSSQGGGAYYEQYF
V: TRBV6-1; D: -; J: TRBJ2-7; DNA: TGTGCCAGCAGTGAAGCGTTTGGCCAGGGTCGGTACGAGCAGTACTTC; CDR3: CASSEAFGQGRYEQYF
V: TRBV4-1; D: -; J: TRBJ1-3; DNA: TGCGCCAGCAGTCAAACCAGGGGATCTGGAAACACCATATATTTT; CDR3: CASSQTRGSGNTIYF
V: TRBV6-5; D: -; J: TRBJ1-3; DNA: TGTGCCAGCAGCCCGACGGGCTCTGGAAACACCATATATTTT; CDR3: CASSPTGSGNTIYF
V: TRBV15; D: TRBD1; J: TRBJ2-7; DNA: TGTGCCACCAGCAGACAGAGACAGGGGACCTCCTACGAGCAGTACTTC; CDR3: CATSRQRQGTSYEQYF
V: TRBV7-9; D: TRBD1; J: TRBJ1-2; DNA: TGTGCCAGCAGCAATTACGACAGGGACCCTAACTATGGCTACACCTTC; CDR3: CASSNYDRDPNYGYTF
V: TRBV5-8; D: -; J: TRBJ2-7; DNA: TGTGCCAGCAGTCCGCGCGGGATATACGACGATAGGCAGTACTTC; CDR3: CASSPRGIYDDRQYF
V: TRBV9; D: -; J: TRBJ1-4; DNA: TGTGCCAGCAGCGTAGCTTCTGTTGGTCAGGAACTGTTTTTT; CDR3: CASSVASVGQELFF
V: TRBV25-1; D: -; J: TRBJ1-1; DNA: TGTGCCAGCAGTGAGTCTGGGAGTCGGGTAGCCACTGAAGCTTTCTTT; CDR3: CASSESGSRVATEAFF
V: TRBV7-9; D: TRBD1; J: TRBJ1-2; DNA: TGTGCCAGCAGCAGCCTGGACAGGAGAAACTATGGCTACACCTTC; CDR3: CASSSLDRRNYGYTF
V: TRBV11-3; D: -; J: TRBJ2-7; DNA: TGTGCCAGCAGCTTAGATTCCAGGTTCGAGTACGAGCAGTACTTC; CDR3: CASSLDSRFEYEQYF
V: TRBV29-1; D: -; J: TRBJ1-1; DNA: TGCAGCGTTCTCCCCGGAGCGGGGAGCACTGAAGCTTTCTTT; CDR3: CSVLPGAGSTEAFF
V: TRBV15; D: TRBD1; J: TRBJ1-2; DNA: TGTGCCACCAGCAGATGGGACAGGGTAAATGGCTACACCTTC; CDR3: CATSRWDRVNGYTF
V: TRBV27; D: TRBD2; J: TRBJ2-5; DNA: TGTGCCAGCAGTTCGACCCTCCTTACTAGCGGGTACCACTGGACCCAGTACTTC; CDR3: CASSSTLLTSGYHWTQYF
V: TRBV5-1; D: TRBD2; J: TRBJ2-2; DNA: TGCGCCAGCAGCACCCTAGCGGGGGGAAACACCGGGGAGCTGTTTTTT; CDR3: CASSTLAGGNTGELFF
V: TRBV6-5; D: TRBD1; J: TRBJ2-7; DNA: TGTGCCAGCAGCCGCGACAGGGGCGAGCAGTACTTC; CDR3: CASSRDRGEQYF
V: TRBV6-1; D: -; J: TRBJ1-6; DNA: TGTGCCAGCAGTGACGGCTACAGGGTGTCCTATAATTCACCCCTCCACTTT; CDR3: CASSDGYRVSYNSPLHF
V: TRBV6-4; D: TRBD2; J: TRBJ2-2; DNA: TGTGCCAGCAGTAATACGCCGGGGGGAGGCACCGGGGAGCTGTTTTTT; CDR3: CASSNTPGGGTGELFF
V: TRBV19; D: TRBD1; J: TRBJ2-5; DNA: TGTGCCAGTAGTGCCACAGGGGGTGCGGAGACCCAGTACTTC; CDR3: CASSATGGAETQYF
V: TRBV28; D: TRBD2; J: TRBJ2-3; DNA: TGTGCCAGCAGTAAAACTAGCGGGAGGGCCCCCTATCACCGCACAGATACGCAGTATTTT; CDR3: CASSKTSGRAPYHRTDTQYF
V: TRBV25-1; D: -; J: TRBJ2-3; DNA: TGTGCCAGCAGTGACCCCCCGGGGAGGAGCACAGATACGCAGTATTTT; CDR3: CASSDPPGRSTDTQYF
V: TRBV18; D: -; J: TRBJ2-7; DNA: TGTGCCAGCTCACCAACAGGGACGAGCGAGCAGTACTTC; CDR3: CASSPTGTSEQYF
V: TRBV9; D: -; J: TRBJ2-7; DNA: TGTGCCAGCAGCCCCGGGTCTGGCTACGAGCAGTACTTC; CDR3: CASSPGSGYEQYF
V: TRBV18; D: -; J: TRBJ2-7; DNA: TGTGCCAGCTCACCAAGTGGACTCGTCTCCTACGAGCAGTACTTC; CDR3: CASSPSGLVSYEQYF